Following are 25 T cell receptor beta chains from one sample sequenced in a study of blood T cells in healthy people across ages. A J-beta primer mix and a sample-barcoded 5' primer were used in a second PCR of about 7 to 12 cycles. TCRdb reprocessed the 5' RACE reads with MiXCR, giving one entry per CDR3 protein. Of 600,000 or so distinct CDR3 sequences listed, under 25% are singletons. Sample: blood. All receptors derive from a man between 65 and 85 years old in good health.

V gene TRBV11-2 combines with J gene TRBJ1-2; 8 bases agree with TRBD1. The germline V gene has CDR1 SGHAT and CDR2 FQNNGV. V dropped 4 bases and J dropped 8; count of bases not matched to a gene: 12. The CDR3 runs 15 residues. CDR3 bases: TGTGCCAGCAGCTCAATCGACAGGGGAGTTCGGGGCTACACCTTC. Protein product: CASSSIDRGVRGYTF.

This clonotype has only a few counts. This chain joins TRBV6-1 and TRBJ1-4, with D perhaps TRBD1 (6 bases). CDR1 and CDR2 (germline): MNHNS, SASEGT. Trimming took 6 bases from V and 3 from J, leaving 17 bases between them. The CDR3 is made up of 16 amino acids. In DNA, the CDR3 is TGTGCCAGCAGGAACTCCAGGGGTCGTCCTAATGAAAAACTGTTTTTT. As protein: CASRNSRGRPNEKLFF.

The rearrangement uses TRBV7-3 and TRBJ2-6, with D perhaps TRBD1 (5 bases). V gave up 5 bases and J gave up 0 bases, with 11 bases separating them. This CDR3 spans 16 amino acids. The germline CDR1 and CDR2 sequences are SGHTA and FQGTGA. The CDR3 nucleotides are TGTGCCAGCAGCCCCAGGGCACGCTCTGGGGCCAACGTCCTGACTTTC. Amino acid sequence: CASSPRARSGANVLTF. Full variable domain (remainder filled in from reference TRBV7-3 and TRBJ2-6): GAGVSQTPSNKVTEKGKYVELRCDPISGHTALYWYRQSLGQGPEFLIYFQGTGAADDSGLPNDRFFAVRPEGSVSTLKIQRTERGDSAVYLCASSPRARSGANVLTFGAGSRLTVL.

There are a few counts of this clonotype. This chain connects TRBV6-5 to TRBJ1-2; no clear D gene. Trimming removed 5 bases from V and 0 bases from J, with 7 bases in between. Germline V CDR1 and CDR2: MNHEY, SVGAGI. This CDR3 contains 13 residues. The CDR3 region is CASSVQANYGYTF. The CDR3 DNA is TGTGCCAGCAGTGTTCAGGCTAACTATGGCTACACCTTC.

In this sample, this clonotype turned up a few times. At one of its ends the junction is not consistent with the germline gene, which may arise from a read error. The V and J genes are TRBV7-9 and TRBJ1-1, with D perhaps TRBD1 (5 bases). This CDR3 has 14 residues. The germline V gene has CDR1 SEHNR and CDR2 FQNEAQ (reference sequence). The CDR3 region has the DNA TGTGCCTGCAGACCAGGGTCGGGGAACACTGAAGCTTTCTTT. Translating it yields CACRPGSGNTEAFF.

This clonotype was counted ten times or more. This CDR3 is CASQTYNEQFF. As DNA, the CDR3 is TGTGCCTCCCAGACTTACAATGAGCAGTTCTTC. The chain carries TRBV6-5 and TRBJ2-1; no clear D. Germline CDR1 reads MNHEY; CDR2 reads SVGAGI. V shed 11 bases and J shed 4 bases, with 9 bases lying between them. The CDR3 totals 11 residues.

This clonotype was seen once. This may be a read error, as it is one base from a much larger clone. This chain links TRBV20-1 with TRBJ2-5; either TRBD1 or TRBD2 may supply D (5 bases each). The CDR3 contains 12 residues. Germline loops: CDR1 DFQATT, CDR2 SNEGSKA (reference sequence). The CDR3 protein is CSACGARETRYF. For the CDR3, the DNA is TGCAGTGCCTGTGGGGCGAGGGAGACCCGGTACTTC.

The CDR3 protein is CASSSGGHLGEQYF. CDR3 in DNA: TGTGCCAGCAGTTCGGGAGGGCACCTAGGTGAGCAGTACTTC. V usage is TRBV12-3 or TRBV12-4 and J usage is TRBJ2-7, with 8 bases aligning to TRBD2. The ends lost 4 bases at V and 7 bases at J; junction bases unmatched: 9. The CDR3 has 14 residues.

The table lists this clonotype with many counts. CDR3 in amino acids: CASSLVQGQETQYF. CDR3 in DNA: TGCGCCAGCAGCTTGGTACAGGGACAAGAGACCCAGTACTTC. The V gene is TRBV5-1, the J gene TRBJ2-5; perhaps TRBD1 as D (6 bases). This CDR3 has 14 amino acids. Germline CDR1 reads SGHRS; CDR2 reads YFSETQ. V was clipped by 0 bases and J by 2 bases, with 8 bases between them.

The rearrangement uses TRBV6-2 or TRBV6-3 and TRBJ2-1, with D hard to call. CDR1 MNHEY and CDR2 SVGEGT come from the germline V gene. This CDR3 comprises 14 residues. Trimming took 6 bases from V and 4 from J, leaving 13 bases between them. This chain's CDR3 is CASRLPTIYNEQFF. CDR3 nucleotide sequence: TGTGCCAGCAGGCTACCAACTATTTACAATGAGCAGTTCTTC.

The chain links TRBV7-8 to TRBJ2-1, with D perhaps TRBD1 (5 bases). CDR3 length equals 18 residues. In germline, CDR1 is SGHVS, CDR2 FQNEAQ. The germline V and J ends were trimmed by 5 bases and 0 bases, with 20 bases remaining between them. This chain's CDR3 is CASSQTVSSASSYNEQFF. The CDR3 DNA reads TGTGCCAGCAGCCAGACAGTCTCCTCCGCTAGCTCCTACAATGAGCAGTTCTTC.

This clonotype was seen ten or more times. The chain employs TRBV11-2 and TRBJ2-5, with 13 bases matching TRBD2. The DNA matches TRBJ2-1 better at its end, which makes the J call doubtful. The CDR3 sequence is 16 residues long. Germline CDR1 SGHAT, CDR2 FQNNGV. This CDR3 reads CASSYERTSGSSEQFF. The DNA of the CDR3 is TGTGCCAGCAGCTATGAGAGGACTAGCGGGAGTAGTGAGCAGTTCTTC.

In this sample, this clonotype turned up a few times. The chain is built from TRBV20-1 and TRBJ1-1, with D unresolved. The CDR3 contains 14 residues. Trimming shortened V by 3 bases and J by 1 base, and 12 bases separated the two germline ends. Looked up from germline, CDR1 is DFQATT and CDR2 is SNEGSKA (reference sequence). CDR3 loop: CSARNGGRNTEAFF. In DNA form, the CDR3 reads TGCAGTGCTAGGAATGGTGGCAGGAACACTGAAGCTTTCTTT.

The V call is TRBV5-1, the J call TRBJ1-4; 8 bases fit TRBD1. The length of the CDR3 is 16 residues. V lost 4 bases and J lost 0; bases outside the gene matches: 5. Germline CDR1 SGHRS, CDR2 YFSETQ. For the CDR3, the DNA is TGCGCCAGCAGCATGACAGGGGAGGCAACTAATGAAAAACTGTTTTTT. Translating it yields CASSMTGEATNEKLFF. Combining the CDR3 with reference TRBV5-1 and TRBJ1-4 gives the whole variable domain KAGVTQTPRYLIKTRGQQVTLSCSPISGHRSVSWYQQTPGQGLQFLFEYFSETQRNKGNFPGRFSGRQFSNSRSEMNVSTLELGDSALYLCASSMTGEATNEKLFFGSGTQLSVL.

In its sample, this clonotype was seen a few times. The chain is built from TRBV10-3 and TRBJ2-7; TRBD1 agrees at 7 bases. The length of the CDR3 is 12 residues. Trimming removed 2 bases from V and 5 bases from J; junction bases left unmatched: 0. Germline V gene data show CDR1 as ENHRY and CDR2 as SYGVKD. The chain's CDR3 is CAISETGDEQYF. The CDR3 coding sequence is TGTGCCATCAGTGAGACAGGGGACGAGCAGTACTTC.

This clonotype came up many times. CDR3 sequence: CASSENYEQYF. CDR3 in DNA: TGTGCCAGCAGTGAAAACTACGAGCAGTACTTC. V is TRBV2 and J is TRBJ2-7; D is undetermined. V lost 2 bases and J 3 bases, leaving 2 bases between the germline ends. The CDR3 length is 11 residues. Per the germline V gene, CDR1 is SNHLY and CDR2 is FYNNEI. The variable domain in full, with the rest retrieved from reference TRBV2 and TRBJ2-7, is EPEVTQTPSHQVTQMGQEVILRCVPISNHLYFYWYRQILGQKVEFLVSFYNNEISEKSEIFDDQFSVERPDGSNFTLKIRSTKLEDSAMYFCASSENYEQYFGPGTRLTVT.

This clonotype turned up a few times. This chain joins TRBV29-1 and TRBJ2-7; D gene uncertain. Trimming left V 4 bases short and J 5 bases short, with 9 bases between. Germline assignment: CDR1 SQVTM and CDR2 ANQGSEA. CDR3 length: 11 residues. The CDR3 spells CSVATPHEQYF. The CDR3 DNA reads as TGCAGCGTTGCCACACCACACGAGCAGTACTTC.

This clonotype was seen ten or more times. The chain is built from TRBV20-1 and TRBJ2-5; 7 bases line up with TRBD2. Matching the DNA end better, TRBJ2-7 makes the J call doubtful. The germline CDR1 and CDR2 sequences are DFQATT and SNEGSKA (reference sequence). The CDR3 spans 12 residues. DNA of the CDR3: TGCAGTGCCGGACTAGGACGGGACGAGCAGTACTTC. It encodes CSAGLGRDEQYF.

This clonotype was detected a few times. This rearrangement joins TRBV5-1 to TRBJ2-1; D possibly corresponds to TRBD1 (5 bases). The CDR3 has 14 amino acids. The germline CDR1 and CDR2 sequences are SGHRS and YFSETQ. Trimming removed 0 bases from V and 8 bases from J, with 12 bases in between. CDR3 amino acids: CASSLEIGAHEQFF. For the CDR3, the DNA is TGCGCCAGCAGCTTGGAAATTGGGGCTCATGAGCAGTTCTTC.

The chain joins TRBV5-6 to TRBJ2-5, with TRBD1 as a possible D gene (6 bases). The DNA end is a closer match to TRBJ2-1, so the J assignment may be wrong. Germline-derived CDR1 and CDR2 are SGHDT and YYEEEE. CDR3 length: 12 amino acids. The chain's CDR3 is CASSFTGREQFF. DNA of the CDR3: TGTGCCAGCAGCTTTACAGGGCGTGAGCAGTTCTTC.

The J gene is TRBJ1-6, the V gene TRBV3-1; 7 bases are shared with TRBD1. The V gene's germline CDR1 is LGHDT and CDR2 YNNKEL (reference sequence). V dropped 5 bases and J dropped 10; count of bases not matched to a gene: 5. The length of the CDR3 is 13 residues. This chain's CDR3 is CASSGQADSPLHF. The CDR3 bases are TGTGCCAGCAGCGGACAGGCTGACTCACCCCTCCACTTT.

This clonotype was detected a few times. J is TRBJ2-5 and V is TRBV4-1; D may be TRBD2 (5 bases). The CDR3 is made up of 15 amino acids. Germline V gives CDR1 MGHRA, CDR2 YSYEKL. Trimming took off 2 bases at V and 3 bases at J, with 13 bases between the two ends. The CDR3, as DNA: TGCGCCAGCAGCCAAACGCATGGGGAGAAAGAGACCCAGTACTTC. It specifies CASSQTHGEKETQYF.

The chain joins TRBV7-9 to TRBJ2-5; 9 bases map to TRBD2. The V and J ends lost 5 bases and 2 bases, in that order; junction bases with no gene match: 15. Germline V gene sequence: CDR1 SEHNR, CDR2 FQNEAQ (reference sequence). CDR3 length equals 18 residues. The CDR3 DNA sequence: TGTGCCAGCAGCCCCGGGAGTAGCGGGAGTCAGGGGCAAGAGACCCAGTACTTC. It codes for CASSPGSSGSQGQETQYF.

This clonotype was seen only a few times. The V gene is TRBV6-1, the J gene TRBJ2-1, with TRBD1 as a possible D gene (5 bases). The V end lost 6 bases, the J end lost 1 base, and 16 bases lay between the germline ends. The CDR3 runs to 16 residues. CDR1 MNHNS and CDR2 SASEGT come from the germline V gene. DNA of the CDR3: TGTGCCAGCAGCCTGACTGGGGCTTTGTCCTACAATGAGCAGTTCTTC. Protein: CASSLTGALSYNEQFF.

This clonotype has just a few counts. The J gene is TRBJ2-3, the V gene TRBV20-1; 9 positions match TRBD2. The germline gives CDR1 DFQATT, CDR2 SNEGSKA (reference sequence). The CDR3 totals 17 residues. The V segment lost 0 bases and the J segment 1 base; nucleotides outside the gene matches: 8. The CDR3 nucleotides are TGCAGTGCTAGAGACCCGACTAGCGGCCCTCGCACAGATACGCAGTATTTT. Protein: CSARDPTSGPRTDTQYF.